This T cell receptor (beta chain) was documented in a study of T-cell reconstitution after alpha-beta-depleted transplantation in children. CDR3 length: 15 residues. From germline, CDR1 is KGHSH and CDR2 LQKENI. V dropped 2 bases and J dropped 5 bases, with 14 bases sitting between them. This clonotype has just a few counts. Using unique molecular identifiers, the investigators prepared the TCRbeta library. TCRdb reprocessed the PCR reads with MiXCR, giving one entry per CDR3 protein. The repertoire holds about 240,000 distinct CDR3 sequences, with under 30% as singletons. The sequencing used PBMCs, collected before TCRalphabeta/CD19-depleted stem cell transplant. The sequence derives from a girl aged 2 to 9 with Fanconi anemia, due to receive a stem cell transplant. The chain is built from TRBV18 and TRBJ2-3; possible D gene TRBD2, 6 bases. The CDR3 sequence: CASSPMPGEGDTQYF. DNA for the CDR3: TGTGCCAGCTCACCAATGCCGGGAGAGGGAGATACGCAGTATTTT.